The 5 T cell receptor beta chains given below trace back to one sample, sequenced in a study of cytomegalovirus exposure and HLA in healthy donors. 60 Vbeta and 13 Jbeta primers were used in PCR. Some clones are missing from TCRdb's copy, which holds only in-frame ones; the method was immunoSEQ multiplex PCR. The sample carries about 240,000 clones, 81% recorded once. Sequenced input: PBMCs. These receptors all stem from a woman aged 60-70 years in good health and CMV-seropositive.

The CDR3 DNA reads TGTGCCAGCAGCGCTCCGGGACTAGCGGGAGTAAATGAGCAGTTCTTC. Its protein product is CASSAPGLAGVNEQFF. The chain employs TRBV9 and TRBJ2-1; TRBD2 aligns across 14 bases. There are 16 residues in the CDR3. Germline trimming cut 3 bases from V and 7 bases from J; bases unmatched to any gene: 6. Germline assignment: CDR1 SGDLS and CDR2 YYNGEE.

In its sample, this clone was seen once. The CDR3 loop is CASSIRRGSPFGYTF. CDR3 coding DNA: TGTGCCAGTAGTATACGACGGGGAAGCCCCTTTGGCTACACCTTC. The genes are TRBV19 and TRBJ1-2; no reliable D call. V lost 2 bases and J 7 bases, leaving 17 bases between the germline ends. CDR3 length equals 15 residues. Germline CDR1 is LNHDA and CDR2 is SQIVND (reference sequence). Looking up the rest from reference TRBV19 and TRBJ1-2 gives the full variable domain: DGGITQSPKYLFRKEGQNVTLSCEQNLNHDAMYWYRQDPGQGLRLIYYSQIVNDFQKGDIAEGYSVSREKKESFPLTVTSAQKNPTAFYLCASSIRRGSPFGYTFGSGTRLTVV.

The V and J genes are TRBV10-3 and TRBJ2-7, with 10 positions matching TRBD1. Per the germline V gene, CDR1 is ENHRY and CDR2 is SYGVKD. V was pared by 4 bases and J by 5 bases, with 5 bases of the junction left unmatched. The CDR3 totals 14 residues. CDR3 loop: CAISAGQGINEQYF. CDR3 sequence (DNA): TGTGCCATCAGTGCGGGACAGGGGATTAACGAGCAGTACTTC.

The chain uses TRBV2 and TRBJ1-5; TRBD1 matches at 7 bases. Germline loops: CDR1 SNHLY, CDR2 FYNNEI. Trimming took 6 bases from V and 6 from J; bases not matched to a gene: 11. This CDR3 is built from 15 residues. This chain's CDR3 is CASRPDRVASQPQHF. Here the CDR3 DNA reads TGTGCCAGCAGACCCGACAGGGTAGCAAGTCAGCCCCAGCATTTT.

V gene TRBV5-4 combines with J gene TRBJ2-1; TRBD2 matches at 8 bases. The CDR3 spans 14 residues. With 0 bases clipped from V and 7 bases from J, the junction kept 3 bases outside the gene matches. Germline V gene lookup returns CDR1 SGHNT and CDR2 YYREEE (reference sequence). The CDR3 DNA reads TGTGCCAGCAGCTTGGGAGCGGGAGCTAATGAGCAGTTCTTC. Translation gives CASSLGAGANEQFF.